This T cell receptor (beta chain) was sequenced during a study of blood T cell repertoires in COVID-19 (TCRdb year 2020). About the study as a whole: Samples from collaborators originated in the United States, Italy and Spain and spanned both the acute and convalescent phases of COVID-19. A freely available public database, intended as a resource for researchers studying the immune response to SARS-CoV-2, is where the repertoires were released. The samples were drawn from two sources: the first 160 participants of the ongoing ImmuneRACE study, and fewer than 1,500 subjects contributed by 6 global collaborators. The material from the prospective study consisted of cDNA or gDNA derived from T cells, B-cell-depleted T cells, or PBMCs. Subjects who had been exposed to COVID-19, were actively infected with it, or had recovered from it provided the deeply sampled blood TCRbeta repertoires that made up the dataset. Where available, HLA class I and class II types were taken from metadata supplied by the sample provider and were not determined by assay-based typing. Nearly every sample came with metadata listing a de-identified subject ID, COVID-19 status, age in years and sex.

Summary of the overall study and its limitations: Clinical and demographic metadata were provided uncurated, with the amount varying by source and participant.

The CDR3, from cysteine to phenylalanine, totals 13 residues. CDR3 DNA is the only sequence kept; it has 39 bases, read in frame from the first base. V is shortened by 4 bases, J by 0 bases, and the region joining them spans 9 bases. Taken from the germline V gene (reference sequence), the CDR1 and CDR2 loops are GTSNPN and SVGIG. Whole blood was collected in K2EDTA tubes by collaborating institutions according to the institutions' own protocols. For TCRbeta analysis, collaborators shipped samples as frozen whole blood, isolated PBMCs, or DNA extracted from either of those sample types. TCRbeta CDR3 regions were amplified from genomic DNA by means of the immunoSEQ Assay, a bias-controlled multiplex PCR. The study's own analysis went as follows. Nucleated cell counts per sample were estimated from amplification of reference gene primers within the assay. To quantify the absolute abundance of each unique TCRbeta CDR3 rearrangement, sequence reads were collapsed and filtered. For each sample, productive Simpson clonality was calculated by taking the square root of Simpson's diversity index across productive rearrangements. What TCRdb holds here is the immuneACCESS table cut down to in-frame rearrangements. Part of the clones is not present; checked against another copy, under half of the missing clones reflect an unresolved V gene, and the others are unexplained. From that table come the V and J calls and clone size; the DNA was used to work out D and trimming. The sample has 100,000 to 120,000 clones on record, nearly 90% of them singletons. The ten largest clones take up 4.8% of the sample.

Worth noting for this clone: Its antigen remains undetermined. Base qualities are not recorded, but no much larger clone differs from it by a single base.

The sample taken for sequencing was peripheral blood. The source is a human donor in a cohort sampled during active COVID-19. The chain was built from TRBV30 and TRBJ1-1, and the D gene may be TRBD1, 6 bases matching. The CDR3 has the sequence CAWTGQLNTEAFF. The DNA sequence reads TGTGCCTGGACCGGACAGTTGAACACTGAAGCTTTCTTT.